What follows are 26 T cell receptor beta chains derived from one specimen sequenced in a study of T cell responses to AZD1222 COVID-19 vaccine. Assay used: immunoSEQ multiplex PCR; TCRdb lists only in-frame clones, some missing. The table shows approximately 150,000 clones, with 92% occurring only once. The source material was peripheral blood, sampled 28 days after the second AZD1222 dose. All receptors come from an adult who received the AZD1222 COVID-19 vaccine.

A remark on this clone: The identical CDR3 is also encoded by other nucleotide sequences in the sample. The chain joins TRBV6-5 to TRBJ1-5, with TRBD1 matching 7 bases. Germline CDR1 and CDR2: MNHEY and SVGAGI. The V segment lost 9 bases and the J segment 5 bases; nucleotides outside the gene matches: 4. The CDR3 is 12 residues long. The CDR3 region has the DNA TGTGCCAGTCGTACAGGGGATCAGCCCCAGCATTTT. It specifies CASRTGDQPQHF.

The CDR3 DNA reads TGTGCCAGCAGTCTCACAGGGCTTTTTAATTCACCCCTCCACTTT. Translating gives CASSLTGLFNSPLHF. The V call is TRBV27, the J call TRBJ1-6, with a weak D call TRBD1 (6 bases). Trimming cost V 5 bases and J 6 bases, with 14 bases left between them. The CDR3 length is 15 residues. The germline V gene encodes CDR1 MNHEY and CDR2 SMNVEV (reference sequence).

The chain has TRBV7-9 and TRBJ2-3, with unresolved D. Germline CDR1 is SEHNR and CDR2 is FQNEAQ (reference sequence). The CDR3 runs 16 residues. V was clipped by 6 bases and J by 0 bases, with 16 bases between them. The CDR3 coding sequence is TGTGCCAGCAGTCCCCGAGCAAGCCCTAGCACAGATACGCAGTATTTT. Amino acid sequence: CASSPRASPSTDTQYF.

The chain joins TRBV6-5 to TRBJ1-2; maybe TRBD1 (6 bases). V lost 10 bases to trimming and J lost 8 bases, with 14 bases between them. Germline CDR1 and CDR2: MNHEY and SVGAGI. CDR3 length: 11 residues. Here the CDR3 DNA reads TGTGCCACGAGGGAGGGGGAAGGCTACACCTTC. It yields the protein CATREGEGYTF.

Only one count was recorded for this clone. This rearrangement joins TRBV7-9 to TRBJ1-3; D gene ambiguous. Trimming pared 5 bases from V and 1 base from J, leaving 9 bases between. Per germline, CDR1 SEHNR and CDR2 FQNEAQ (reference sequence). The CDR3 length is 14 residues. CDR3: CASSPSRSGNTIYF. The CDR3 region has the DNA TGTGCCAGCAGCCCCTCGAGGTCTGGAAACACCATATATTTT.

The CDR3 sequence is CASSLRTSGGTDTQYF. The CDR3 DNA reads as TGTGCCAGCAGCTTACGGACTAGCGGGGGCACAGATACGCAGTATTTT. V gene TRBV3-1 (or the pseudogene TRBV3-2) combines with J gene TRBJ2-3, with TRBD2 identical over 12 bases. In germline, CDR1 is LGHDT, CDR2 YNNKEL (reference sequence). J lost 1 base, V lost 5 bases, and 4 bases had no gene match. The CDR3 spans 16 residues.

This clone was seen a few times. The chain recombines TRBV6-2 or TRBV6-3 with TRBJ2-6; a possible D gene is TRBD2 (5 bases). CDR1 is MNHEY, CDR2 SVGEGT, per germline. Trimming shortened V by 5 bases and J by 0 bases, and 5 bases separated the two germline ends. There are 14 residues in the CDR3. The CDR3 bases are TGTGCCAGCAGTGGACTCTCTGGGGCCAACGTCCTGACTTTC. Translation gives CASSGLSGANVLTF.

The J gene is TRBJ2-1, the V gene TRBV3-1 (or the pseudogene TRBV3-2), with TRBD2 as a possible D gene (6 bases). Germline loops: CDR1 LGHDT, CDR2 YNNKEL (reference sequence). Trimming stripped 0 bases from V and 9 bases from J, with 15 bases between. The CDR3 contains 15 residues. CDR3 residues: CASSQDGVRGREQFF. As DNA, the CDR3 is TGTGCCAGCAGCCAAGATGGAGTGCGGGGACGTGAGCAGTTCTTC.

The chain is built from TRBV6-6 and TRBJ2-1, with 7 bases lining up with TRBD2. The CDR3 covers 15 residues. Germline assignment: CDR1 MNHNY and CDR2 SVGAGI (reference sequence). CDR3 residues: CAAGRGEILWDEQFF. In DNA form, the CDR3 reads TGTGCAGCGGGAAGAGGGGAGATCCTTTGGGATGAGCAGTTCTTC.

The chain uses TRBV5-1 and TRBJ1-2; the D gene is possibly TRBD1 (5 bases). From germline, CDR1 is SGHRS and CDR2 YFSETQ. The V end lost 4 bases, the J end lost 0 bases, and 10 bases lay between the germline ends. The CDR3 totals 14 residues. CDR3 region: CASSPGTSNYGYTF. The DNA of the CDR3 is TGCGCCAGCAGCCCAGGGACCTCTAACTATGGCTACACCTTC. The full variable domain, completed using reference TRBV5-1 and TRBJ1-2, is KAGVTQTPRYLIKTRGQQVTLSCSPISGHRSVSWYQQTPGQGLQFLFEYFSETQRNKGNFPGRFSGRQFSNSRSEMNVSTLELGDSALYLCASSPGTSNYGYTFGSGTRLTVV.

The rearrangement joins TRBV27 to TRBJ2-6; tentatively, D is TRBD1 or TRBD2 (6 bases each). Germline V gene lookup returns CDR1 MNHEY and CDR2 SMNVEV (reference sequence). The CDR3 is made up of 16 amino acids. V lost 6 bases and J 6 bases, leaving 18 bases between the germline ends. DNA for the CDR3: TGTGCCAGCAGGCCCTGGGGGGCCGCCAAGGCCAACGTCCTGACTTTC. Translated, it gives CASRPWGAAKANVLTF.

CDR3 DNA sequence: TGTGCCAGCAGCTTAGCGCAAGGGACCCGCGGAAACACCATATATTTT. Residues: CASSLAQGTRGNTIYF. The J gene is TRBJ1-3, the V gene TRBV7-2, with D perhaps TRBD1 (5 bases). The CDR3 spans 16 residues. The V gene lost 0 bases and the J gene lost 4 bases, with 13 bases spanning the gap. Germline CDR1 reads SGHTA; CDR2 reads FQGNSA.

The rearrangement joins TRBV5-1 to TRBJ2-1; D gene uncertain. Germline V lookup: CDR1 SGHRS, CDR2 YFSETQ. CDR3 size: 15 residues. The V gene lost 3 bases and the J gene lost 8 bases, with 18 bases spanning the gap. CDR3 loop: CASSSYGPPLDEQFF. In DNA, the CDR3 is TGCGCCAGCAGCTCGTACGGACCCCCCTTGGATGAGCAGTTCTTC.

This clone has just one count. CDR3 sequence: CASSPGHMNTEAFF. CDR3 nucleotide sequence: TGTGCCAGCAGCCCCGGCCACATGAACACTGAAGCTTTCTTT. The rearrangement joins TRBV5-4 to TRBJ1-1, with D hard to call. Germline V CDR1 and CDR2: SGHNT, YYREEE (reference sequence). The CDR3 loop spans 14 amino acids. V dropped 4 bases and J dropped 0 bases, with 10 bases sitting between them. Full variable domain (missing parts from reference TRBV5-4 and TRBJ1-1): ETGVTQSPTHLIKTRGQQVTLRCSSQSGHNTVSWYQQALGQGPQFIFQYYREEENGRGNFPPRFSGLQFPNYSSELNVNALELDDSALYLCASSPGHMNTEAFFGQGTRLTVV.

Here the CDR3 reads CAISARNYEQYF. In DNA form, the CDR3 reads TGTGCCATCAGCGCCAGGAATTACGAGCAGTACTTC. The chain links TRBV10-3 to TRBJ2-7; D remains unclear. CDR1 ENHRY and CDR2 SYGVKD come from the germline V gene. V dropped 6 bases and J dropped 4 bases, with 10 bases sitting between them. The CDR3 is made up of 12 amino acids.

This clone was observed a few times. The chain recombines TRBV19 with TRBJ1-1; unclear D gene. The CDR3 length is 15 residues. V lost 5 bases and J lost 2, with 15 bases in between. Germline CDR1 is LNHDA and CDR2 is SQIVND (reference sequence). CDR3 coding DNA: TGTGCCAGTAGTCACCTCGATCAGATTAACACTGAAGCTTTCTTT. Translation: CASSHLDQINTEAFF.

The V call is TRBV7-3, the J call TRBJ2-5; D gene uncertain. The CDR3 spans 13 residues. In germline, CDR1 is SGHTA, CDR2 FQGTGA. Trimming pared 2 bases from V and 3 bases from J, leaving 7 bases between. CDR3 DNA sequence: TGTGCCAGCAGCTTATCCGGCGAAGAGACCCAGTACTTC. Translating gives CASSLSGEETQYF.

The chain employs TRBV5-4 and TRBJ1-1; unclear D gene. CDR3 length equals 15 residues. Germline loops: CDR1 SGHNT, CDR2 YYREEE (reference sequence). Trimming pared 2 bases from V and 4 bases from J, leaving 15 bases between. The CDR3 DNA is TGTGCCAGCAGCTTTCTGGTGCGGGGAGGCACTGAAGCTTTCTTT. Encoded protein: CASSFLVRGGTEAFF.

J is TRBJ1-1 and V is TRBV5-4, with 7 bases aligning to TRBD1. The CDR3 sequence is 16 residues long. Germline CDR1 reads SGHNT; CDR2 reads YYREEE (reference sequence). The V segment lost 4 bases and the J segment 0 bases; nucleotides outside the gene matches: 9. The DNA of the CDR3 is TGTGCCAGCAGCCGCGGGGACAGTTACATGAACACTGAAGCTTTCTTT. Translated: CASSRGDSYMNTEAFF. The variable domain in full, with the rest retrieved from reference TRBV5-4 and TRBJ1-1, is ETGVTQSPTHLIKTRGQQVTLRCSSQSGHNTVSWYQQALGQGPQFIFQYYREEENGRGNFPPRFSGLQFPNYSSELNVNALELDDSALYLCASSRGDSYMNTEAFFGQGTRLTVV.

The chain employs TRBV5-1 and TRBJ2-3; TRBD2 matches 8 bases. CDR1 SGHRS and CDR2 YFSETQ come from the germline V gene. This CDR3 comprises 13 residues. V lost 4 bases and J lost 6; bases outside the gene matches: 4. The CDR3 nucleotides read TGCGCCAGCAGCCCGGGGGGGCCGGATACGCAGTATTTT. As protein: CASSPGGPDTQYF.

This clone was picked up one time. This rearrangement joins TRBV5-5 to TRBJ1-2; TRBD1 might be the D (5 bases). This CDR3 region has 14 residues. V gave up 2 bases and J gave up 0 bases, with 8 bases separating them. The germline gives CDR1 SGHKS, CDR2 YYEKEE (reference sequence). DNA for the CDR3: TGTGCCAGCAGCTTTACCAGGGCTAACTATGGCTACACCTTC. Residues: CASSFTRANYGYTF.

The genes are TRBV2 and TRBJ1-1, with a weak D call TRBD1 (6 bases). The germline gives CDR1 SNHLY, CDR2 FYNNEI. Trimming removed 6 bases from V and 5 bases from J, with 25 bases in between. The CDR3 covers 17 residues. The chain's CDR3 is CASSKGGAAYGVTEAFF. Written as DNA, the CDR3 is TGTGCCAGCAGCAAAGGGGGGGCAGCCTATGGGGTAACTGAAGCTTTCTTT.

J is TRBJ2-3 and V is TRBV5-1; D is unresolved. The length of the CDR3 is 16 residues. V was clipped by 0 bases and J by 0 bases, with 11 bases between them. Germline CDR1 reads SGHRS; CDR2 reads YFSETQ. The CDR3: CASSLVVAESTDTQYF. CDR3 sequence (DNA): TGCGCCAGCAGCTTGGTGGTAGCAGAGAGCACAGATACGCAGTATTTT.

The rearrangement joins TRBV5-4 to TRBJ1-1, with 11 bases aligning to TRBD1. CDR3 length: 13 residues. The germline V gene encodes CDR1 SGHNT and CDR2 YYREEE (reference sequence). V gave up 5 bases and J gave up 6 bases; unmatched junction bases: 3. The CDR3 protein is CASRRDRGSEAFF. CDR3 nucleotide sequence: TGTGCCAGCAGAAGGGACAGGGGGTCTGAAGCTTTCTTT.

CDR3 region: CACTYPTGQLHGYTF. DNA for the CDR3: TGTGCCTGCACATATCCTACGGGGCAGCTTCATGGCTACACCTTC. V gene TRBV30 combines with J gene TRBJ1-2; D may be TRBD1 (5 bases). Germline V gene lookup returns CDR1 GTSNPN and CDR2 SVGIG (reference sequence). The V gene lost 6 bases and the J gene lost 6 bases, with 23 bases spanning the gap. CDR3 size: 15 residues.

There are a few counts of this clone. The V and J genes are TRBV4-2 and TRBJ1-6; no clear D. Germline values: CDR1 LGHNA, CDR2 YNFKEQ. The CDR3 is 12 amino acids. The ends were cut back, 0 bases at V and 10 bases at J, with 4 bases in the middle. This CDR3 reads CASSQDSSPLHF. The DNA of the CDR3 is TGTGCCAGCAGCCAAGATAGCTCACCCCTCCACTTT.